This T cell receptor (beta chain) is drawn from a study of CD8 T cells in Susac syndrome. There are a few counts of this clonotype. Reverse transcription used roughly 0.45 to 1 ug RNA and random hexamers. Across 54 Vbeta and 13 Jbeta, immunoSEQ multiplex PCR amplified TCR beta CDR3. TCRdb passed the immunoSEQ multiplex PCR reads through MiXCR, listing each CDR3 protein once. This sample has about 190,000 distinct CDR3 sequences, with 93% found just once. The CDR3 has 16 amino acids. Germline-derived CDR1 and CDR2 are SGHRS and YFSETQ. V was pared by 1 base and J by 0 bases, with 11 bases between. This sequence was found in a human donor in good health. The specimen sequenced was CD4+ T cells from PBMCs. The chain has TRBV5-1 and TRBJ2-1; unclear D gene. CDR3 DNA sequence: TGCGCCAGCAGCTTGTCAGAGATAAGCTCCTACAATGAGCAGTTCTTC. This translates into CASSLSEISSYNEQFF. The variable domain in full, with the rest retrieved from reference TRBV5-1 and TRBJ2-1, is KAGVTQTPRYLIKTRGQQVTLSCSPISGHRSVSWYQQTPGQGLQFLFEYFSETQRNKGNFPGRFSGRQFSNSRSEMNVSTLELGDSALYLCASSLSEISSYNEQFFGPGTRLTVL.